These T cell receptor beta chains were read from a single sample in a study of CD8+ T cells in alopecia areata. Assay: immunoSEQ multiplex PCR; the TCRdb copy retains only in-frame clones and omits some. Of approximately 200,000 clones in the sample, roughly 50% were seen once. The sample consisted of CD4+ T cells sorted from blood, taken at week 24, from a patient treated with tofacitinib. The receptors here all came from a human donor with alopecia areata. The CDR3 runs from the conserved cysteine through the conserved F or W. Fields, in order: J gene, V gene, D gene, CDR3 length, clone size, CDR3 protein, CDR3 DNA. The D gene is left open where the match is weak. A row's size may be missing; if present it is once, few, many or a size class.

TRBJ1-5 TRBV27 . 14 . CASSPPGSNQPQHF TGTGCCAGCAGTCCACCAGGGTCAAATCAGCCCCAGCATTTT
TRBJ1-2 TRBV5-1 . 14 . CASSPTSSNYGYTF TGCGCCAGCAGCCCGACATCAAGCAACTATGGCTACACCTTC
TRBJ1-2 TRBV4-3 . 18 few CASSQEMVREGLNYGYTF TGCGCCAGCAGCCAAGAAATGGTCAGGGAGGGACTAAACTATGGCTACACCTTC
TRBJ1-4 TRBV30 . 14 . CAWSADGDNEKLFF TGTGCCTGGAGTGCCGACGGGGATAATGAAAAACTGTTTTTT
TRBJ2-7 TRBV9 TRBD2 15 . CASSVAGGTLYEQYF TGTGCCAGCAGCGTAGCGGGAGGGACCCTCTACGAGCAGTACTTC
TRBJ2-3 TRBV5-6 . 15 . CASRYGETSTDTQYF TGTGCCAGCAGATATGGGGAGACGAGCACAGATACGCAGTATTTT
TRBJ2-5 TRBV7-2 . 14 . CASSPGSSGETQYF TGTGCCAGCAGCCCCGGGTCCTCCGGGGAGACCCAGTACTTC
TRBJ2-1 TRBV4-2 . 14 . CASSEGENQGGQFF TGTGCCAGCAGCGAAGGGGAAAACCAGGGGGGGCAGTTCTTC
TRBJ2-7 TRBV7-2 . 15 . CASSSQRDRLAEQYF TGTGCCAGCAGCTCCCAGCGGGACAGGTTGGCCGAGCAGTACTTC
TRBJ2-7 TRBV10-3 . 14 . CAISDRSPTYEQYF TGTGCCATCAGTGACAGGTCGCCCACCTACGAGCAGTACTTC
TRBJ1-2 TRBV5-4 . 13 . CASSRDTARGYTF TGTGCCAGCAGCAGGGACACAGCGCGCGGCTACACCTTC
TRBJ2-5 TRBV30 . 11 . CAWSGEHPLYF TGTGCCTGGAGCGGAGAACACCCCCTGTACTTC
TRBJ2-5 TRBV4-1 . 13 . CASSQNRRETQYF TGCGCCAGCAGCCAGAATCGCCGAGAGACCCAGTACTTC
TRBJ2-1 TRBV11-3 . 13 . CASSREAYNEQFF TGTGCCAGCAGCCGCGAAGCCTACAATGAGCAGTTCTTC
TRBJ2-7 TRBV6-1 TRBD1 16 . CASSVRDRGSSYEQYF TGTGCCAGCAGTGTCCGGGACAGGGGATCGTCCTACGAGCAGTACTTC
TRBJ1-6 TRBV19 TRBD1 13 . CASAGQGGSPLHF TGTGCCAGTGCGGGACAGGGAGGTTCACCCCTCCACTTT
TRBJ1-2 TRBV5-4 . 14 . CASRHPEESNGYTF TGTGCCAGCAGGCACCCGGAAGAATCTAATGGCTACACCTTC
TRBJ2-7 TRBV4-3 . 14 . CASSQDFTGREQYF TGCGCCAGCAGCCAAGATTTTACAGGGCGCGAGCAGTACTTC
TRBJ2-7 TRBV7-2 . 13 few CASSLNRFGEQYF TGTGCCAGCAGCTTAAACAGGTTTGGGGAGCAGTACTTC
TRBJ2-5 TRBV5-1 . 14 . CASSRGEQQETQYF TGCGCCAGCAGCAGGGGAGAGCAGCAAGAGACCCAGTACTTC
TRBJ1-2 TRBV4-1 . 13 . CASSPPGSYGYTF TGCGCCAGCAGCCCCCCAGGGTCCTATGGCTACACCTTC
TRBJ2-7 TRBV14 . 16 . CASSQEGWQDPKEQYF TGTGCCAGCAGCCAAGAAGGTTGGCAGGACCCTAAGGAGCAGTACTTC
TRBJ2-5 TRBV25-1 TRBD2 15 . CASSLDGRSRETQYF TGTGCCAGCAGTTTAGACGGGAGGTCCAGAGAGACCCAGTACTTC
TRBJ2-2 TRBV5-1 . 15 . CASSLEVGNSGELFF TGCGCCAGCAGCTTGGAAGTGGGTAATTCCGGGGAGCTGTTTTTT
TRBJ2-5 TRBV2 . 10 . CASMAETQYF TGTGCCAGCATGGCAGAGACCCAGTACTTC
TRBJ2-7 TRBV29-1 . 11 . CSVEISYEQYF TGCAGCGTTGAAATCTCCTACGAGCAGTACTTC
TRBJ1-2 TRBV2 . 11 few CASSGFGGYTF TGTGCCAGCAGTGGGTTCGGTGGCTACACCTTC
TRBJ2-1 TRBV19 . 12 . CASSVNHNEQFF TGTGCCAGTAGTGTTAACCACAATGAGCAGTTCTTC
TRBJ2-7 TRBV28 . 13 . CASSSGLTYEQYF TGTGCCAGCAGTTCGGGACTCACCTACGAGCAGTACTTC
TRBJ2-1 TRBV18 . 13 few CASSRGGPDEQFF TGTGCCAGCTCACGAGGAGGGCCTGATGAGCAGTTCTTC
TRBJ1-3 TRBV29-1 TRBD1 13 few CSVHRGPGNTIYF TGCAGCGTACACAGGGGGCCTGGAAACACCATATATTTT